Included here is one T cell receptor beta chain sequence, with context. This sample's time point: newly diagnosed GD, antithyroid drugs for less than 3 months. The TCR library was made from RNA that had been extracted from PBMCs in TRIzol. CDR3 length equals 16 residues. The trim removed 3 bases at V and 4 bases at J, leaving 8 bases unmatched. Looked up from germline, CDR1 is SGHKS and CDR2 is YYEKEE (reference sequence). This specimen comes from a study of regulatory T cells in long-lasting Graves disease. Researchers made TCR beta libraries by using iRepertoire HTBI primers and running Arm-PCR on CDR3 regions. Using its own MiXCR run on the multiplex PCR reads, TCRdb lists one record per CDR3 protein. This table has about 470,000 distinct CDR3 sequences, roughly 16% appearing once. This sample was shared with a second study, whose subject was T cells in Graves' hyperthyroidism and ophthalmopathy.

The origin of this receptor is a man aged 40-50 years with Graves disease. This material consisted of peripheral blood mononuclear cells (PBMCs), taken at new diagnosis, from a patient treated with antithyroid drugs. The gene calls are TRBV5-5 and TRBJ2-1; 9 bases agree with TRBD2. This CDR3 is CASSSESAGGYNEQFF. CDR3 coding DNA: TGTGCCAGCAGCTCGGAATCAGCGGGAGGATACAATGAGCAGTTCTTC.